This TCR beta chain is from a study of control samples from healthy donors and cancer patients. This table comes from immunoSEQ multiplex PCR, and its TCRdb copy is limited to in-frame clones, with some not included. The sample has 120,000 or so clones, 85% to 95% seen once. Trimming shortened V by 5 bases and J by 4 bases, and 11 bases separated the two germline ends. This CDR3 has 13 amino acids. Germline V gene sequence: CDR1 MNHEY, CDR2 SVGAGI. V usage is TRBV6-5 and J usage is TRBJ1-2, with D perhaps TRBD1 (5 bases). The sample taken for sequencing was PBMCs. The source is a man at least 80 years old with head and neck cancer. The CDR3 is CASSQGLIYGYTF. DNA of the CDR3: TGTGCCAGCAGTCAGGGACTGATCTATGGCTACACCTTC.